This T cell receptor (beta chain) was recovered during a study of T cell changes during pregnancy in multiple sclerosis. The data were produced by immunoSEQ multiplex PCR, yet TCRdb's version contains in-frame clones alone and is incomplete. The sample lists tens of thousands of clones, about nine tenths occurring once. The CDR3 totals 16 residues. V dropped 0 bases and J dropped 4 bases, with 13 bases sitting between them. This chain connects TRBV5-3 to TRBJ2-2; D remains ambiguous. TRBV5-3 is reported as an ORF; its role is uncertain. This specimen consisted of CD4+ T cells from peripheral blood mononuclear cells, obtained after pregnancy. The sequence was obtained from a female donor with multiple sclerosis, enrolled in a pregnancy study. The CDR3 DNA reads TGTGCCAGAAGCTTGGGTGGGCTAAAGGCCACCGGGGAGCTGTTTTTT. Translated: CARSLGGLKATGELFF.